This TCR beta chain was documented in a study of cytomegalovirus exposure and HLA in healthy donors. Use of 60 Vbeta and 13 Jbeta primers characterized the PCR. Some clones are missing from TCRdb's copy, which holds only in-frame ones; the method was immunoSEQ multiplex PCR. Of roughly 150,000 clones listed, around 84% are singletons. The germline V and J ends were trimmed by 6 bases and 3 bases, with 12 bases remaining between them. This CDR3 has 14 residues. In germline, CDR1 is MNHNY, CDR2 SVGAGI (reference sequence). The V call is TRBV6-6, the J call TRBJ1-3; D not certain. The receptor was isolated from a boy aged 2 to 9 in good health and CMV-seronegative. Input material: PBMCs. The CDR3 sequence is CASSVGGYGNTIYF. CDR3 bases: TGTGCCAGCAGCGTTGGAGGGTATGGAAACACCATATATTTT.